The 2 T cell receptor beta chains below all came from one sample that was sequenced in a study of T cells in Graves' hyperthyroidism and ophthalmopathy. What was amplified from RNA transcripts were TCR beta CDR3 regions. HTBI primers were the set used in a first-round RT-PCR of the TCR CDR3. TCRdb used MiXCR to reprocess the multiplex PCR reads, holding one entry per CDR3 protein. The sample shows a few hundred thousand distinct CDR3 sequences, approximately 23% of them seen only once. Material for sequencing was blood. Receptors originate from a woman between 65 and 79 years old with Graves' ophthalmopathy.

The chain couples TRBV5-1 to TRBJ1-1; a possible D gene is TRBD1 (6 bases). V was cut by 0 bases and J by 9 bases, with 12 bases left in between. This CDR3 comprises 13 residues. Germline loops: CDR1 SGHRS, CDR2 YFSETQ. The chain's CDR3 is CASSLVQGRKAFF. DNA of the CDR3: TGCGCCAGCAGCTTGGTCCAGGGGAGGAAAGCTTTCTTT.

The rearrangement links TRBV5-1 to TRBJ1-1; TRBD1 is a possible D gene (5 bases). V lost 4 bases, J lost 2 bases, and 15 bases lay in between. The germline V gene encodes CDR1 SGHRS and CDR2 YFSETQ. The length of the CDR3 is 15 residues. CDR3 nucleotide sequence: TGCGCCAGCAGCAGTAGGGGCAGACAAAACACTGAAGCTTTCTTT. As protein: CASSSRGRQNTEAFF. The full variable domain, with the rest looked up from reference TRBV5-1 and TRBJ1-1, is KAGVTQTPRYLIKTRGQQVTLSCSPISGHRSVSWYQQTPGQGLQFLFEYFSETQRNKGNFPGRFSGRQFSNSRSEMNVSTLELGDSALYLCASSSRGRQNTEAFFGQGTRLTVV.